A selection of T cell receptor beta chains follows, all from one sample in a study of blood T cell repertoires in COVID-19. This table comes from immunoSEQ multiplex PCR, and its TCRdb copy is limited to in-frame clones, with some not included. The data contain roughly 250,000 clones, 85% to 95% of them singletons. The source material was PBMCs or T cells enriched from blood (not recorded which). The source is a woman between 18 and 30 years old who had recovered from COVID-19. Each CDR3 is given with its conserved first and last residue. D genes are given only for firm matches. Clone size appears in some rows only: once, few, many, or a class for an expanded clone.

abundance,j_gene,d_gene,v_gene,len,CDR3nt,CDR3aa
-,TRBJ2-1,TRBD1,TRBV27,15,TGTGCCAGCAGGGGCGGGACAGGGGACTACAATGAGCAGTTCTTC,CASRGGTGDYNEQFF
-,TRBJ2-5,TRBD2,TRBV5-1,15,TGCGCCAGCAGCTTGGCCCGGACTAGCGGCGAGACCCAGTACTTC,CASSLARTSGETQYF
-,TRBJ2-7,TRBD2,TRBV3-1/TRBV3-2,16,TGTGCCAGCAGCCCTCAAGCAAGCGGGAGGTTCTACGAGCAGTACTTC,CASSPQASGRFYEQYF
-,TRBJ1-1,-,TRBV27,15,TGTGCCAGCAAATCGGGAGGGGCCAGGAACACTGAAGCTTTCTTT,CASKSGGARNTEAFF
-,TRBJ1-2,TRBD1,TRBV28,13,TGTGCCAGCAGTTTAAGGTCAGGGGGCGGCTACACCTTC,CASSLRSGGGYTF
-,TRBJ1-3,-,TRBV11-2,13,TGTGCCAGCAGCTTCGAACAGGGAAACACCATATATTTT,CASSFEQGNTIYF
-,TRBJ1-6,TRBD1,TRBV27,14,TGTGCCAGCAGTTACGGGACAGGGGTCTCACCCCTCCACTTT,CASSYGTGVSPLHF
-,TRBJ1-4,TRBD1,TRBV7-3,16,TGTGCCAGCAGCTCGCACACTGACAGGGGATATGAAAAACTGTTTTTT,CASSSHTDRGYEKLFF
-,TRBJ2-2,-,TRBV10-3,10,TGTGCCACGGGGGTCGGGGAGCTGTTTTTT,CATGVGELFF
-,TRBJ1-1,-,TRBV5-4,14,TGTGCCAGCAGCTTTAGCCTTGAGAACACTGAAGCTTTCTTT,CASSFSLENTEAFF
-,TRBJ1-2,TRBD1,TRBV6-2/TRBV6-3,14,TGTGCCAGCAGTTTCTCCGGACAGGTATACGGCTACACCTTC,CASSFSGQVYGYTF
-,TRBJ1-4,TRBD1,TRBV4-1,15,TGCGCCAGCAGCCAGTCCACAGGGGAGAGAGAAAAACTGTTTTTT,CASSQSTGEREKLFF
-,TRBJ1-2,-,TRBV28,13,TGTGCCAGCAGTTCGCCTGGGAGGGTTGGCTACACCTTC,CASSSPGRVGYTF
few,TRBJ1-2,-,TRBV7-9,13,TGTGCCAGCAGCTTAGGGACAGACTATGGCTACACCTTC,CASSLGTDYGYTF
once,TRBJ1-1,-,TRBV2,12,TGTGCCAGCAGTGTTCTTGGCGGAGAAGCTTTCTTT,CASSVLGGEAFF
-,TRBJ1-5,TRBD1,TRBV11-2,15,TGTGCCAGCAGCAAAGACAGGGTGAGCAATCAGCCCCAGCATTTT,CASSKDRVSNQPQHF
-,TRBJ2-7,TRBD2,TRBV3-1/TRBV3-2,16,TGTGCCAGCAGCGGGGGGACTAGCGGGAGGAACTACGAGCAGTACTTC,CASSGGTSGRNYEQYF
-,TRBJ1-5,-,TRBV4-1,15,TGCGCCAGCAGCCAAGTCCCGGGATACAACCAGCCCCAGCATTTT,CASSQVPGYNQPQHF
-,TRBJ2-2,TRBD1,TRBV7-3,14,TGTGCCAGCAGCGACAGGGTTTACACCGGGGAGCTGTTTTTT,CASSDRVYTGELFF
-,TRBJ1-5,-,TRBV18,15,TGTGCCAGCTCACCTGGCCAGTATAGCAATCAGCCCCAGCATTTT,CASSPGQYSNQPQHF